This TCR beta chain stems from a study of identical twins. This clonotype occurred a few times. As yet, its antigen is unknown. Healthy Caucasian individuals made up all the donors. With 8 bases removed from V and 0 bases from J, the gap between germline ends came to 13 bases. CDR3 length equals 14 residues. Findings and limits, study-wide: Insertions were reduced in abundant cord blood beta clonotypes but not in memory repertoires.

TCRdb passed the 5' RACE reads through MiXCR, listing each CDR3 protein once. This sample has hundreds of thousands of distinct CDR3 sequences, with about 20% found just once. These data also featured in a second study, about T cells expressing NK-cell markers.

Sequences were obtained from PBMCs. This receptor was identified in a woman in her late teens or twenties in good health. The gene calls are TRBV12-3 or TRBV12-4 and TRBJ1-1; weak D call: TRBD1 (6 bases). The CDR3 loop is CASGPYRVNTEAFF. In nucleotides, the CDR3 is TGTGCCAGCGGCCCATACAGGGTGAACACTGAAGCTTTCTTT.